The clone carrying this TCR beta chain was found many times. To make TCR beta libraries, researchers used iRepertoire HTBI primers and Arm-PCR of CDR3 regions. A single record per CDR3 protein comes from TCRdb applying MiXCR to the multiplex PCR reads. The sample includes 600,000 to 650,000 distinct CDR3 sequences, 16% seen only once; the top ten take around 19%. Time point defined: newly diagnosed GD, antithyroid drugs for less than 3 months. The TCR library was made from RNA extracted from PBMCs. The data derive from a study of regulatory T cells in long-lasting Graves disease. Per germline, CDR1 DFQATT and CDR2 SNEGSKA (reference sequence). The V and J ends lost 1 base and 3 bases, in that order; junction bases with no gene match: 5. The CDR3 length is 14 residues. Another study also made use of these data, one on T cells in Graves' hyperthyroidism and ophthalmopathy. Per that paper: Most expanded thyroid clonotypes above 0.001 recurred in blood.

This sample comprised peripheral blood mononuclear cells (PBMCs), obtained at new diagnosis, from a patient treated with antithyroid drugs. The chain links TRBV20-1 to TRBJ2-7; 8 bases match TRBD1. The receptor comes from a woman in her twenties or thirties with Graves disease. CDR3 sequence reads: CSARGDRGSYEQYF. CDR3 in DNA: TGCAGTGCTAGAGGAGACAGGGGAAGCTACGAGCAGTACTTC.